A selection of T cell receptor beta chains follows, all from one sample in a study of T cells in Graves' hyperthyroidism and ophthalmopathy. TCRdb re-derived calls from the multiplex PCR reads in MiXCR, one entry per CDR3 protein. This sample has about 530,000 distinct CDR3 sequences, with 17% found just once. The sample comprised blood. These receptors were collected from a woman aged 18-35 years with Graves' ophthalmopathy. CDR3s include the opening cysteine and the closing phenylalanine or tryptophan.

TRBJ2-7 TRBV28 CASTPGDSSYEQYF
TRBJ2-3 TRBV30 CAWTGTSGIKDTQYF
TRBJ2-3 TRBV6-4 CASSDSGGGTDTQYF
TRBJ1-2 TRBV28 CASKLGGLGMDGYTF
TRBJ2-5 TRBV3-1 CASSQGGLGVQTQYF
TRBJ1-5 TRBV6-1 CASSARDRGNQPQHF
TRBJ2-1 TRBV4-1 CASSQEGFGTLRGGEQFF
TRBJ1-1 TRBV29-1 CSVSQTPTTNTEAFF
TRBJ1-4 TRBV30 CAWRNDRATNEKLFF
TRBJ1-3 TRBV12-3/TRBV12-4 CASREGQVFGNTIYF
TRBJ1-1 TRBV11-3 CASSFPRDIEAFF
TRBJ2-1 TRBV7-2 CASSSAGVGRRDEQFF
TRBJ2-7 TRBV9 CASSLSDSTYEQYF